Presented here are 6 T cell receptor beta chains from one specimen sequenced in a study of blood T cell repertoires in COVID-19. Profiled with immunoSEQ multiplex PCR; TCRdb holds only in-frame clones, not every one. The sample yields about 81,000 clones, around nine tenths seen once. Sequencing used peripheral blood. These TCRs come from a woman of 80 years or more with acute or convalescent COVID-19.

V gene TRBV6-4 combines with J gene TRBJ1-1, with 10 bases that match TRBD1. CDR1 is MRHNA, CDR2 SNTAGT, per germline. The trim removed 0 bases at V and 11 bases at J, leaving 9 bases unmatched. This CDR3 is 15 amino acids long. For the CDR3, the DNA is TGTGCCAGCAGTGACTCAACGGACAGGGGGTTCGGGGCTTTCTTT. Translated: CASSDSTDRGFGAFF.

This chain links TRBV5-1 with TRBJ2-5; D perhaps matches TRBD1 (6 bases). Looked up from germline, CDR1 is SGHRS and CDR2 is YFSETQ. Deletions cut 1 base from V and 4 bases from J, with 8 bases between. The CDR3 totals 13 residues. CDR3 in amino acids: CASSLLGAETQYF. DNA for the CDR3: TGCGCCAGCAGCTTGCTGGGGGCAGAGACCCAGTACTTC.

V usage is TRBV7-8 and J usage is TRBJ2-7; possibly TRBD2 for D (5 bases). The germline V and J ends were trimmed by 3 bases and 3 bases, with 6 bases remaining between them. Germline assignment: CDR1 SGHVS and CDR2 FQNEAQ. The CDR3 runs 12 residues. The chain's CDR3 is CASSFEGYEQYF. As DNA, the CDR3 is TGTGCCAGCAGCTTTGAGGGCTACGAGCAGTACTTC.

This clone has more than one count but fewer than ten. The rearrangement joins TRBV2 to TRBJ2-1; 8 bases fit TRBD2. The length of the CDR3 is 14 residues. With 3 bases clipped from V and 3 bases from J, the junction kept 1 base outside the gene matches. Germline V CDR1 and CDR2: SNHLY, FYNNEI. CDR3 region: CASSESGGYNEQFF. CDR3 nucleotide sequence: TGTGCCAGCAGTGAGAGCGGGGGCTACAATGAGCAGTTCTTC.

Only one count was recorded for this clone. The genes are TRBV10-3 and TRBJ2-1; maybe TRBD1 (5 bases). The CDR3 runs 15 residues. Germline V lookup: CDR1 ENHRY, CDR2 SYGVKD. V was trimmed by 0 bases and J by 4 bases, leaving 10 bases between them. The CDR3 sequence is CAISESGQGYNEQFF. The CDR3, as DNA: TGTGCCATCAGTGAGTCCGGGCAGGGATACAATGAGCAGTTCTTC.

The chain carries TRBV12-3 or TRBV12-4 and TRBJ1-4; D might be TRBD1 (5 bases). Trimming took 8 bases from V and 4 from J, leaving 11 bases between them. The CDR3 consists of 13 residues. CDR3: CASQGLHNEKLFF. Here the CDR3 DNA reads TGTGCCAGCCAGGGACTCCATAATGAAAAACTGTTTTTT.